The rows below give T cell receptor beta chains drawn from one sample of a study of blood T cell repertoires in COVID-19. Some clones are missing from TCRdb's copy, which holds only in-frame ones; the method was immunoSEQ multiplex PCR. Here the sample spans 330,000 or so clones, roughly 90% being singletons. Input material: PBMCs or T cells enriched from blood (not recorded which). The receptors come from a woman under 40 who had recovered from COVID-19. Both conserved end residues are trimmed from each CDR3.

J gene	V gene	CDR3 protein
TRBJ1-5	TRBV7-2	ASSLSPSGESNQPQH
TRBJ1-2	TRBV28	ASTTGPLYYGYT
TRBJ1-1	TRBV5-8	ASSLVGRLWTEAF
TRBJ2-5	TRBV9	ASSVGASGGQETQY
TRBJ2-5	TRBV7-2	ASSSLAGGRETQY
TRBJ2-3	TRBV5-1	ASSVRLAGSTDTQY
TRBJ2-7	TRBV7-9	ASSFIYEQY
TRBJ1-1	TRBV28	ASRESGTENTEAF
TRBJ2-2	TRBV19	ASRTSGNTGELF
TRBJ1-1	TRBV5-1	ASSPSGRTEAF
TRBJ2-2	TRBV13	ASSPVTGPDTGELF
TRBJ2-3	TRBV28	ASGGTQHTQY
TRBJ2-3	TRBV5-1	ASSLVPGTDTQY
TRBJ1-1	TRBV12-3/TRBV12-4	ASSQGSFEAF
TRBJ1-1	TRBV7-2	ASSSPTQRNTEAF
TRBJ1-6	TRBV27	ASRSWAGGSSPLH
TRBJ2-7	TRBV7-9	ASSPTRGGISDEQY
TRBJ2-3	TRBV19	ASKGGSGNTDTQY
TRBJ1-2	TRBV7-2	ASSLVWGGNYGYT
TRBJ1-2	TRBV3-1/TRBV3-2	ASSPGQGELYGYT
TRBJ1-6	TRBV5-6	ASSDSVLSYNSPLH
TRBJ1-2	TRBV28	ASSFGGSASGYT
TRBJ1-5	TRBV19	ASMGQGFQPQH
TRBJ1-4	TRBV19	ASSPRDRVNEKLF
TRBJ2-1	TRBV15	ATSSRGLAGEQF
TRBJ2-7	TRBV20-1	SASSGLISYEQY
TRBJ2-4	TRBV6-5	ASSYGDYQY
TRBJ2-3	TRBV4-1	ASSQGLAGGTDTQY